This entry is about one TCR beta chain. This clonotype has a handful of counts. Its antigen is still unknown. It has no much larger one-base neighbor in the sample; base qualities were not kept. The germline V gene encodes CDR1 SGDLS and CDR2 YYNGEE. The CDR3 goes from the cysteine to the phenylalanine over 13 residues. Of the read, only the CDR3 DNA is kept; its 39 bases are in frame from base 1. Deletion took 0 bases off V and 5 bases off J, with a span of 6 bases between the germline ends. Donors were 35 to 40 systemically healthy Caucasian individuals from Russia aged roughly 6 to 100 years. Each donor gave approximately 9.4 milliliters of peripheral blood, drawn into EDTA-treated Vacutainer tubes. Ficoll-Paque density-gradient centrifugation was used to isolate PBMCs, with at least 6.5 million per sample. Trizol reagent was used to extract total RNA from PBMCs, with at least 5.5 micrograms per sample. The percentages of naive CD45RAhigh/CD27high T cells were determined by flow cytometry on a PBMC aliquot from every donor.

The library was built by means of 5' RACE. Sequenced on an Illumina HiSeq 2500. A second 7 to 11 cycle PCR used a sample-barcoded 5' primer and a J-beta primer mix. A unique molecular identifier was introduced onto each TCR beta cDNA molecule by a template-switch 5' adaptor carrying 12 random nucleotides. Each sample yielded at least 2.5 million CDR3-containing paired-end reads. First-strand cDNA synthesis was performed from all RNA using the Mint cDNA synthesis kit, with priming by a TRBC-specific oligonucleotide. After uracil-DNA glycosylase treatment, a first 18-cycle PCR used universal primers M1SS and BC2_uni_R on all cDNA. On the authors' methods: For normalization, 1 million high-quality reads were randomly selected from each sample, with every read carrying a distinct molecular identifier. Reads sharing molecular identifiers were discarded rather than binned into consensus sequences. MiTCR, with a Q25 quality threshold and the strictest error-elimination algorithm, was used for CDR3 identification, clonotype clustering and error correction. A nonparametric unseen species model using Euler transformation provided a lower-bound estimate of total TCR beta diversity. TCRdb passed the public sequencing reads through fastp at Q25 and MiXCR, retaining productive beta sequences. Each entry is one CDR3 protein sequence, shown with its most common DNA and genes. The V and J calls and clone size are TCRdb's, not the authors'. This sample is represented by about 1,600,000 distinct CDR3 sequences; roughly 40% of them were singletons. The top ten hold 7.9% of the sample.

This specimen belongs to a study of blood T cells in healthy people across ages (dated by TCRdb to the mid-2010s). General notes on the study: Template switching captured roughly one uniquely barcoded TCR beta cDNA molecule per two T cells in model experiments. To track age-related changes in TCR beta repertoire diversity, the study relied on deep sequencing normalized with unique cDNA molecular identifiers. The donors were divided into four age groups: young (average approximately 17 years), middle-aged (about 40), aged (about 60) and long-lived (82). Donors of different ages were randomly distributed across sequencing lanes to avoid experimental bias. The study analyzed two additional independent replicas of 1 million unique cDNA reads from the same blood draw for two donors, one aged 18 to 29 and one aged 80 or older.

The full study reports these points: Conclusive comparison of naive and antigen-experienced compartments was prevented by the profiling of bulk unsorted PBMCs. The percentage of naive T cells measured by flow cytometry correlated strongly with observed TCR beta diversity. The long-lived group showed more naive CD4+ T cells, fewer expanded clones and increased TCR diversity than the aged group, suggesting age selection. Observed TCR beta diversity per million T cells fell roughly linearly with age, and a significant reduction was already apparent by age about 43. Because donor CMV infection status was unknown, age-related changes in expanded clonotypes were potentially confounded. Estimates of total diversity based on one million sequenced T cells were considered lower bounds and underestimates.

Sequencing was carried out using blood. The chain links TRBV9 with TRBJ2-4; the D gene cannot be resolved reliably. The clonotype was recovered from a woman younger than 30 in good health. The CDR3 sequence is CASSVGPENIQYF. The DNA is TGTGCCAGCAGCGTAGGCCCAGAAAACATTCAGTACTTC.